This T cell receptor beta chain originates from a study of blood T cells in healthy people across ages. This CDR3 spans 18 amino acids. Trimming removed 1 base from V and 6 bases from J, with 22 bases in between. CDR1 and CDR2 (germline): MNHNS, SASEGT. Alongside a J-beta primer mix, a sample-barcoded 5' primer served in a second PCR lasting roughly 6 to 12 cycles. No fewer than 3 million CDR3-containing paired-end reads came from each sample. TCRdb reprocessed the 5' RACE reads via MiXCR and lists one record per CDR3 protein. The table includes 780,000 or so distinct CDR3 sequences, roughly 50% detected once. Donors were healthy Caucasian individuals from Russia aged roughly 6 to 100.

This chain links TRBV6-1 with TRBJ2-1; maybe TRBD2 (6 bases). The sequenced sample was blood. The sequence derives from a man of 80 years or more in good health. CDR3 DNA: TGTGCCAGCAGTGAAGGAAGTCGGCGGGGAACTAGGGGCAATGAGCAGTTCTTC. As protein: CASSEGSRRGTRGNEQFF.